Sequencing of this T cell receptor beta chain was carried out in a study of T cell responses to AZD1222 COVID-19 vaccine. General observations from the study: Baseline seropositives among AZD1222 recipients totaled only 5 to 7. Spike-specific TCR breadth and depth grew following two AZD1222 doses. Repertoires were obtained solely post-peak T cell response.

With respect to this clone: The antigen is undetermined.

It was second doses at about 4 or about 12 weeks that were pooled. Clones were read by immunoSEQ multiplex PCR, and TCRdb kept only the in-frame ones, dropping some. The sample records fewer than 95,000 clones, 75% to 90% being singletons. Germline CDR1 and CDR2: SEHNR and FQNEAQ (reference sequence). This CDR3 contains 15 residues. The ends were cut back, 3 bases at V and 0 bases at J, with 11 bases in the middle. The input for sequencing was peripheral blood, taken 28 days after the second AZD1222 dose. The sequence was obtained from an adult who received the AZD1222 COVID-19 vaccine. This sequence joins TRBV7-9 and TRBJ1-2; D unresolved. In DNA, the CDR3 is TGTGCCAGCAGCTTTGTACAGCTCACTAACTATGGCTACACCTTC. It translates to CASSFVQLTNYGYTF. Complete variable domain (other parts from reference TRBV7-9 and TRBJ1-2): DTGVSQNPRHKITKRGQNVTFRCDPISEHNRLYWYRQTLGQGPEFLTYFQNEAQLEKSRLLSDRFSAERPKGSFSTLEIQRTEQGDSAMYLCASSFVQLTNYGYTFGSGTRLTVV.